This T cell receptor (beta chain) was profiled in a study of T cells expressing NK-cell markers. Overall study context: It was sorted CD3+CD56-NKG2C+, CD3+CD56+NKG2C- and CD3+CD56+NKG2C+ T cells that provided the TCR beta repertoires.

From germline, CDR1 is SGHVS and CDR2 FQNEAQ. The CDR3 consists of 16 residues. To note about this clonotype: Its matching antigen is unknown.

Study observations and caveats: Each of over 5 donors carried dominant NKG2C+ clonotypes accounting for about 1.0-7.5% of CD8+ T cells. Dominance of the CD3+CD56-NKG2C+ fraction by these clonotypes also held in four donors. The HCMV specificity of the expanded NKG2C+ T cell clones stayed unresolved.

TCRdb re-called the 5' RACE reads and gives one entry per CDR3 protein, without DNA. The table lists about 550,000 distinct CDR3 sequences. The origin of this receptor is a man younger than 35 in good health. Sequenced: blood T cells: a sorted CD56 or NKG2C T cell subset, CD4+ or CD8+ T cells, or bulk PBMC T cells (not recorded which). The genes are TRBV7-8 and TRBJ2-7; TCRdb's D call of TRBD2 is untestable without DNA. CDR3 amino acids: CASSLARNGAGAEQYF.